This T cell receptor beta chain was sequenced during a study of CD8+ T cells in alopecia areata. About this clone: Its antigen is not identified.

Study conclusions and caveats: Relative to normal scalp, lesional scalp, especially alopecia totalis/universalis, showed higher clonality.

T lymphocytes (CD4+ and CD8+) were sorted from PBMCs. The CDR3 covers 15 residues. The germline CDR1 and CDR2 sequences are SGHVS and FQNEAQ. The ends were cut back, 10 bases at V and 0 bases at J, with 19 bases in the middle. RNA was isolated and reverse transcribed to cDNA, the sequencing template. The repertoire was sequenced with immunoSEQ multiplex PCR; TCRdb's copy has only in-frame clones and lacks some. The sample records 200,000 to 250,000 clones, 56% being singletons. Sequenced input: CD8+ T cells sorted from blood. The receptor was isolated from a human donor in good health. J is TRBJ2-7 and V is TRBV7-8; maybe TRBD2 (5 bases). The CDR3 region is CATSKEADPSYEQYF. The CDR3 DNA reads as TGTGCCACCTCTAAGGAGGCCGATCCCTCCTACGAGCAGTACTTC. Full variable domain (rest looked up from reference TRBV7-8 and TRBJ2-7): GAGVSQSPRYKVAKRGQDVALRCDPISGHVSLFWYQQALGQGPEFLTYFQNEAQLDKSGLPSDRFFAERPEGSVSTLKIQRTQQEDSAVYLCATSKEADPSYEQYFGPGTRLTVT.